A selection of T cell receptor beta chains follows, all from one sample in a study of T-cell reconstitution after alpha-beta-depleted transplantation in children. TCRdb re-called the PCR reads with MiXCR, one entry per CDR3 protein. The data show around 380,000 distinct CDR3 sequences, under 13% seen once. Sequencing was performed on PBMCs from the stem cell graft donor, taken from the stem cell graft. The receptors stem from a human donor who donated a stem cell graft to a child with acute myeloid leukemia. CDR3s include the opening cysteine and the closing phenylalanine or tryptophan. A D gene is named only where the DNA matches it firmly. Size is stated for part of the rows, as once, few or many counts, or as a class when the clone is expanded.

d_call	j_call	clone_size	v_call	cdr3_aa	cdr3_nt
NA	TRBJ1-1	many	TRBV7-9	CASSSTVNTEAFF	TGTGCCAGCAGCTCGACAGTGAACACTGAAGCTTTCTTT
TRBD1	TRBJ1-5	NA	TRBV4-1	CASTPAGGNQPQHF	TGCGCCAGCACCCCCGCAGGGGGAAATCAGCCCCAGCATTTT
TRBD2	TRBJ2-3	many	TRBV11-2	CASSLVRGGQGHTDTQYF	TGTGCCAGCAGCTTAGTTCGGGGGGGCCAGGGCCACACAGATACGCAGTATTTT
NA	TRBJ2-1	NA	TRBV5-1	CASSLVSHNEQFF	TGCGCCAGCAGCTTGGTGTCCCACAATGAGCAGTTCTTC
TRBD2	TRBJ2-1	many	TRBV9	CASSAERGWSYNEQFF	TGTGCCAGCAGCGCCGAGCGGGGTTGGTCCTACAATGAGCAGTTCTTC
NA	TRBJ1-6	NA	TRBV4-2	CASSQEAQGYSPLHF	TGTGCCAGCAGCCAAGAAGCACAGGGTTATTCACCCCTCCACTTT
TRBD1	TRBJ2-6	NA	TRBV5-6	CASSSLPGTGISGANVLTF	TGTGCCAGCAGCTCCCTACCCGGGACAGGGATATCTGGGGCCAACGTCCTGACTTTC
TRBD1	TRBJ1-5	NA	TRBV12-3/TRBV12-4	CASSQPGGHQPQHF	TGTGCCAGCAGTCAACCAGGGGGCCATCAGCCCCAGCATTTT
TRBD2	TRBJ2-2	NA	TRBV7-2	CASSLRLAGAGELFF	TGTGCCAGCAGCCTAAGACTAGCGGGAGCCGGGGAGCTGTTTTTT
NA	TRBJ1-2	many	TRBV10-3	CAISESGSLGYTF	TGTGCCATCAGTGAGTCGGGATCCCTTGGCTACACCTTC
TRBD1	TRBJ1-2	NA	TRBV7-9	CASSPSDRGLASYGYTF	TGTGCCAGCAGCCCGTCGGACAGGGGGCTCGCTTCCTATGGCTACACCTTC
TRBD2	TRBJ2-1	few	TRBV10-3	CAISESLAGGGVNEQFF	TGTGCCATCAGTGAGTCGCTAGCGGGAGGAGGGGTAAATGAGCAGTTCTTC
TRBD2	TRBJ2-1	few	TRBV7-2	CASSSQPGLAGEQFF	TGTGCCAGCAGCTCACAACCAGGACTAGCCGGAGAGCAGTTCTTC
TRBD1	TRBJ2-2	many	TRBV29-1	CSARTGGTGELFF	TGCAGCGCCCGGACAGGGGGCACCGGGGAGCTGTTTTTT
TRBD1	TRBJ2-7	NA	TRBV10-3	CAIRGTDEQYF	TGTGCCATCAGAGGGACAGACGAGCAGTACTTC
NA	TRBJ2-3	NA	TRBV7-8	CASSLVPPRRPGDTQYF	TGTGCCAGCAGCTTAGTTCCACCTCGGCGGCCCGGTGATACGCAGTATTTC
NA	TRBJ2-7	NA	TRBV7-8	CASGRRPSYEQYF	TGTGCCAGCGGGCGTCGGCCCTCCTACGAGCAGTACTTC
NA	TRBJ1-5	NA	TRBV10-2	CASSITGREPQHF	TGCGCCAGCAGTATTACAGGGCGCGAGCCCCAGCATTTT
NA	TRBJ1-2	NA	TRBV29-1	CSVENGWGGYGYTF	TGCAGCGTTGAGAATGGGTGGGGCGGATATGGCTACACCTTC
NA	TRBJ1-1	NA	TRBV9	CASSVWGEMNTEAFF	TGTGCCAGCAGCGTGTGGGGCGAGATGAACACTGAAGCTTTCTTT
TRBD1	TRBJ1-1	many	TRBV5-6	CASTQGQGSMNTEAFF	TGTGCCAGCACCCAAGGACAGGGGTCTATGAACACTGAAGCTTTCTTT
TRBD1	TRBJ2-2	few	TRBV6-2/TRBV6-3	CASSYPGTGNTGELFF	TGTGCCAGCAGTTACCCCGGGACAGGGAACACCGGGGAGCTGTTTTTT
TRBD1	TRBJ2-4	few	TRBV3-1	CASSQEGTGIAKNIQYF	TGTGCCAGCAGCCAAGAAGGGACAGGGATAGCCAAAAACATTCAGTACTTC
NA	TRBJ1-5	NA	TRBV7-6	CASSPKGFLQPQHF	TGTGCCAGCAGCCCAAAGGGGTTCTTGCAGCCCCAGCATTTT
TRBD2	TRBJ2-1	few	TRBV12-3/TRBV12-4	CASSFTSGNFYNEQFF	TGTGCCAGCAGTTTCACTAGCGGGAACTTCTACAATGAGCAGTTCTTC
NA	TRBJ2-6	NA	TRBV5-1	CASSFLTGASSGANVLTF	TGCGCCAGCAGCTTCCTGACAGGTGCCAGCTCTGGGGCCAACGTCCTGACTTTC
NA	TRBJ2-7	NA	TRBV6-6	CASSKGPFEQYF	TGTGCCAGCAGTAAGGGACCGTTTGAGCAGTACTTC
NA	TRBJ1-1	few	TRBV20-1	CSARGAQNTEAFF	TGCAGTGCTAGAGGCGCGCAGAACACTGAAGCTTTCTTT
NA	TRBJ1-5	many	TRBV4-1	CASKVNPGGNQPQHF	TGCGCCAGCAAGGTCAACCCCGGGGGCAATCAGCCCCAGCATTTT
TRBD1	TRBJ2-7	NA	TRBV14	CASSQLSMGDRRSYEQYF	TGTGCCAGCAGCCAACTCTCAATGGGGGACAGGAGATCCTACGAGCAGTACTTC
TRBD1	TRBJ1-1	few	TRBV10-3	CAISESQGQGNTEAFF	TGTGCCATCAGTGAGTCCCAAGGACAGGGGAACACTGAAGCTTTCTTT
NA	TRBJ2-6	many	TRBV15	CATSREREATSGANVLTF	TGTGCCACCAGCAGAGAGAGGGAAGCGACTTCTGGGGCCAACGTCCTGACTTTC
NA	TRBJ2-5	few	TRBV7-3	CASSYLGGLQETQYF	TGTGCCAGCAGCTACTTAGGGGGTTTACAAGAGACCCAGTACTTC
NA	TRBJ2-3	many	TRBV7-8	CASSSGLYTDTQYF	TGTGCCAGCAGCTCGGGACTTTACACAGATACGCAGTATTTT
TRBD1	TRBJ2-4	few	TRBV7-9	CASSFSGGDQTKNIQYF	TGTGCCAGCAGCTTTTCAGGGGGCGACCAAACCAAAAACATTCAGTACTTC
NA	TRBJ1-1	few	TRBV6-2/TRBV6-3	CASSYQHLTEAFF	TGTGCCAGCAGTTACCAACATCTTACTGAAGCTTTCTTT
TRBD1	TRBJ2-3	NA	TRBV7-9	CASSSEDRDTDTQYF	TGTGCCAGCAGCTCAGAAGACAGGGACACAGATACGCAGTATTTT
TRBD2	TRBJ2-3	few	TRBV6-1	CASRAGTSGTDTQYF	TGTGCCAGCAGGGCCGGGACTAGCGGCACAGATACGCAGTATTTT
TRBD2	TRBJ2-1	NA	TRBV5-1	CASSGGRSFYNEQFF	TGCGCCAGCAGCGGCGGGAGAAGCTTCTACAATGAGCAGTTCTTC
NA	TRBJ2-2	many	TRBV30	CAWSGLDKHTGELFF	TGTGCCTGGAGTGGACTAGATAAGCACACCGGGGAGCTGTTTTTT
NA	TRBJ1-2	NA	TRBV29-1	CSGDGGGYGYTF	TGCAGCGGGGACGGGGGTGGCTATGGCTACACCTTC
NA	TRBJ2-1	few	TRBV6-2/TRBV6-3	CASSSQSSYNEQFF	TGTGCCAGCAGTTCCCAGAGCTCCTACAATGAGCAGTTCTTC
NA	TRBJ2-5	NA	TRBV29-1	CSVEETGAGETQYF	TGCAGCGTTGAAGAAACAGGGGCGGGGGAGACCCAGTACTTC
TRBD1	TRBJ1-1	many	TRBV18	CASSPDRGREPEAFF	TGTGCCAGCTCACCCGACAGGGGGCGCGAGCCTGAAGCTTTCTTT
NA	TRBJ2-4	few	TRBV12-3/TRBV12-4	CASSMRLAKNIQYF	TGTGCCAGCAGTATGAGACTAGCCAAAAACATTCAGTACTTC
NA	TRBJ1-5	many	TRBV12-3/TRBV12-4	CASSRDIGQPQHF	TGTGCCAGCAGTCGGGATATCGGTCAGCCCCAGCATTTT
TRBD1	TRBJ1-1	few	TRBV3-1	CASSQVDRGSAAFF	TGTGCCAGCAGCCAAGTAGACAGGGGTTCGGCAGCTTTCTTT
NA	TRBJ2-7	few	TRBV6-2/TRBV6-3	CASSYMERGEQYF	TGTGCCAGCAGTTATATGGAGCGCGGCGAGCAGTACTTC
TRBD2	TRBJ2-1	NA	TRBV15	CATSRAGTSGGMGQFF	TGTGCCACCAGCAGAGCCGGGACTAGCGGGGGGATGGGGCAGTTCTTC
NA	TRBJ2-3	NA	TRBV7-8	CASSLFRDSTDTQYF	TGTGCCAGCAGCTTATTCCGGGACTCCACAGATACGCAGTATTTT
TRBD2	TRBJ2-1	few	TRBV4-3	CASSQGTSGSPSFAEQFF	TGCGCCAGCAGCCAAGGGACTAGCGGGAGCCCCTCGTTTGCTGAGCAGTTCTTC
TRBD2	TRBJ2-5	NA	TRBV5-6	CASRGVFGGEGETQYF	TGTGCCAGCAGGGGGGTCTTCGGGGGGGAAGGAGAGACCCAGTACTTC